This entry lists 29 T cell receptor beta chains sequenced from one sample in a study of T cell repertoires in cytomegalovirus infection (dated by TCRdb to about 2019). Sequenced using an Illumina HiSeq 1500. TCRdb reanalyzed the raw reads on its own, using fastp at Q25 for trimming and MiXCR for clone calling, and kept in-frame beta chains. Identical CDR3 protein sequences are pooled into one entry, listed with their most common genes and DNA. Here the sample has about 440,000 distinct CDR3 sequences; 31% occur a single time. The top ten clones comprise about an eighth of the sample. Sequencing was performed on PBMCs. The source of these receptors is a human donor in good health (CMV status not recorded). Some clones in this sample may be carry-over from other donors' samples.

The chain uses TRBV19 and TRBJ1-5; maybe TRBD1 (6 bases). This CDR3 comprises 14 residues. CDR1 and CDR2 (germline): LNHDA, SQIVND (reference sequence). V lost 5 bases and J 7 bases, leaving 15 bases between the germline ends. CDR3 region: CASSSIQGYQPQHF. Written as DNA, the CDR3 is TGTGCCAGTAGTTCAATACAGGGTTACCAGCCCCAGCATTTT.

This chain connects TRBV14 to TRBJ2-6; 9 bases are a match to TRBD1. The CDR3 length is 20 residues. V gave up 5 bases and J gave up 0 bases; unmatched junction bases: 14. Germline CDR1 is SGHDN and CDR2 is FVKESK. CDR3 sequence reads: CASSAWTGVEKRSGANVLTF. The CDR3 DNA reads as TGTGCCAGCAGCGCTTGGACAGGGGTCGAGAAACGCTCTGGGGCCAACGTCCTGACTTTC.

A word on this clonotype: One end of the junction does not line up with germline, which may come from a read error. V is TRBV7-2 and J is TRBJ2-5, with 13 positions matching TRBD2. Germline V gene data show CDR1 as SGHTA and CDR2 as FQGNSA. CDR3 length: 17 amino acids. CDR3 DNA: TGTTCCAGCAGCTTACAACTAGCGGGGGGGTGTCAAGAGACCCAGTACTTC. Its protein product is CSSSLQLAGGCQETQYF.

This chain connects TRBV5-1 to TRBJ2-5; D not certain. CDR3 length: 13 residues. The germline V gene encodes CDR1 SGHRS and CDR2 YFSETQ. Trimming pared 2 bases from V and 5 bases from J, leaving 10 bases between. The CDR3 DNA reads TGCGCCAGCAGCTTTAACGTAGGGGAGACCCAGTACTTC. Its translation: CASSFNVGETQYF.

Note on this clonotype: The germline gene is not matched at one end of the junction; a read error may be the cause. The chain carries TRBV20-1 and TRBJ1-5; 8 nucleotides line up with TRBD1. Germline V gene data show CDR1 as DFQATT and CDR2 as SNEGSKA (reference sequence). The CDR3 runs 17 residues. The CDR3 sequence is CSARDGVWSGGNQPQHF. CDR3 coding DNA: TGCAGTGCTAGAGATGGGGTTTGGTCAGGGGGCAACCAGCCCCAGCATTTT.

The chain has TRBV29-1 and TRBJ2-1, with TRBD1 matching over 10 bases. The CDR3 has 14 amino acids. V lost 3 bases to trimming and J lost 10 bases; unmatched junction nucleotides: 9. Germline loops: CDR1 SQVTM, CDR2 ANQGSEA. CDR3 bases: TGCAGCGTTGATGGTGACAGGGGGCGCCCAGAGCAGTTCTTC. This translates into CSVDGDRGRPEQFF.

The J gene is TRBJ2-3, the V gene TRBV19; the match to TRBD2 covers 8 bases. With 3 bases clipped from V and 4 bases from J, the junction kept 9 bases outside the gene matches. Germline lookup yields CDR1 LNHDA and CDR2 SQIVND (reference sequence). The CDR3 runs to 16 residues. DNA of the CDR3: TGTGCCAGTAGTATCCTGAATCCGGGGGGGGCAGATACGCAGTATTTT. Translating it yields CASSILNPGGADTQYF.

This clonotype was recorded at least ten times. CDR3 in DNA: TGTGCCAGCAGAATCAGACAGGATTTTAACACTGAAGCTTTCTTT. Its translation: CASRIRQDFNTEAFF. The chain couples TRBV7-2 to TRBJ1-1; D may be TRBD1 (6 bases). Germline V CDR1 and CDR2: SGHTA, FQGNSA. Trimming shortened V by 6 bases and J by 2 bases, and 16 bases separated the two germline ends. This CDR3 is built from 15 residues.

V and J are TRBV6-1 and TRBJ2-3; TRBD2 matches 8 bases. Trimming took 7 bases from V and 1 from J; bases not matched to a gene: 22. CDR3 length equals 20 residues. Germline loops: CDR1 MNHNS, CDR2 SASEGT. CDR3 sequence: CASTPRGGPVPKEGTDTQYF. DNA for the CDR3: TGTGCCAGCACCCCCCGGGGGGGCCCTGTGCCCAAAGAGGGCACAGATACGCAGTATTTT.

With respect to this clonotype: One end of the junction is discordant with germline, which a read error may explain. The chain is built from TRBV15 and TRBJ1-4, with D maybe TRBD1 (5 bases). Germline assignment: CDR1 LNHNV and CDR2 YYDKDF (reference sequence). CDR3 length equals 14 residues. This CDR3 is CATSLGRSNEKMFF. As DNA, the CDR3 is TGTGCAACCAGTCTGGGACGGAGCAATGAAAAAATGTTTTTT. The full variable domain, its missing parts supplied by reference TRBV15 and TRBJ1-4, is DAMVIQNPRYQVTQFGKPVTLSCSQTLNHNVMYWYQQKSSQAPKLLFHYYDKDFNNEADTPDNFQSRRPNTSFCFLDIRSPGLGDTAMYLCATSLGRSNEKMFFGSGTQLSVL.

The V gene is TRBV6-8, the J gene TRBJ2-7; D unresolved. V gave up 3 bases and J gave up 1 base, with 10 bases separating them. Germline V gives CDR1 MNHGY, CDR2 SAAAGT. The CDR3 spans 14 residues. The CDR3 DNA sequence: TGTGCCAGCAGTTATTCCGGGCTGTCCTACGAGCAGTACTTC. This translates into CASSYSGLSYEQYF.

The genes are TRBV9 and TRBJ2-7; D may match TRBD1 or TRBD2 (6 bases each). V was pared by 3 bases and J by 2 bases, with 24 bases between. CDR3 length: 18 amino acids. Germline values: CDR1 SGDLS, CDR2 YYNGEE. The CDR3 sequence: CASSGGKEWGATPYEQYF. The CDR3 DNA follows: TGTGCCAGCAGCGGGGGTAAGGAGTGGGGGGCGACACCCTACGAGCAGTACTTC.

V gene TRBV7-9 combines with J gene TRBJ1-4; D unresolved. V lost 2 bases and J 8 bases, leaving 30 bases between the germline ends. The CDR3 has 20 amino acids. CDR1 is SEHNR, CDR2 FQNEAQ, per germline (reference sequence). The CDR3 sequence is CASSLIFRVVGENFSEKLFF. The DNA of the CDR3 is TGTGCCAGCAGCTTAATATTTAGGGTGGTTGGAGAGAACTTTTCCGAAAAACTGTTTTTT.

This chain uses TRBV6-6 with TRBJ1-1, with D possibly matching TRBD1 (5 bases). The CDR3 extends over 11 amino acids. Per germline, CDR1 MNHNY and CDR2 SVGAGI (reference sequence). The V end lost 3 bases, the J end lost 11 bases, and 10 bases lay between the germline ends. CDR3 sequence (DNA): TGTGCCAGCAGTTATGGGGGTTCGGCTTTCTTT. Translation gives CASSYGGSAFF.

CDR3: CASSIDRVGGRDTEAFF. The CDR3 DNA reads TGTGCCAGCAGCATCGACAGGGTAGGAGGCCGGGACACTGAAGCTTTCTTT. The chain combines TRBV5-6 with TRBJ1-1, with 7 bases aligning to TRBD1. Germline loops: CDR1 SGHDT, CDR2 YYEEEE. The junction had 15 bases not matched to a gene; V was cut back by 4 bases and J by 3 bases. The CDR3 is 17 amino acids.

This clonotype occurred many times. The rearrangement links TRBV7-3 to TRBJ2-1, with 10 bases lining up with TRBD2. Germline trimming cut 5 bases from V and 9 bases from J; bases unmatched to any gene: 13. This CDR3 is built from 16 residues. CDR1 and CDR2 from the germline V gene are SGHTA and FQGTGA. CDR3 in amino acids: CASSPALLAGRGEQFF. The CDR3, as DNA: TGTGCCAGCAGCCCGGCGTTACTAGCGGGGCGGGGTGAGCAGTTCTTC.

The chain employs TRBV6-1 and TRBJ1-1; TRBD1 matches at 8 bases. The CDR3 has 15 amino acids. Germline CDR1 and CDR2: MNHNS and SASEGT. V was pared by 8 bases and J by 1 base, with 9 bases of the junction left unmatched. DNA of the CDR3: TGTGCCAGCTCTGACAGGGGTTGGTCGAACACTGAAGCTTTCTTT. This translates into CASSDRGWSNTEAFF.

This clonotype was detected a few times. V gene TRBV6-6 combines with J gene TRBJ1-1, with D possibly matching TRBD1 (5 bases). V lost 11 bases and J lost 0, with 13 bases in between. There are 13 residues in the CDR3. Germline CDR1 reads MNHNY; CDR2 reads SVGAGI (reference sequence). CDR3 residues: CALQASMNTEAFF. CDR3 nucleotides: TGTGCCTTACAGGCTTCCATGAACACTGAAGCTTTCTTT.

The CDR3 sequence is CASSPGLRVSYEQFF. The CDR3 nucleotides are TGTGCCAGCAGCCCCGGACTACGCGTTAGCTATGAGCAGTTCTTC. V gene TRBV3-1 combines with J gene TRBJ2-1; tentatively, D is TRBD2 (6 bases). Trimming cost V 4 bases and J 8 bases, with 18 bases left between them. The CDR3 spans 15 residues. Per germline, CDR1 LGHDT and CDR2 YNNKEL (reference sequence).

This clonotype appeared a single time. The rearrangement links TRBV6-6 to TRBJ2-4; TRBD1 agrees at 7 bases. V shed 5 bases and J 2 bases; nucleotides not matched to a gene: 6. Germline lookup yields CDR1 MNHNY and CDR2 SVGAGI (reference sequence). CDR3 length: 15 residues. CDR3 coding DNA: TGTGCCAGCAGTGGACAGGCGATTACCAAAAACATTCAGTACTTC. Translation: CASSGQAITKNIQYF.

The table lists this clonotype with many counts. J is TRBJ2-3 and V is TRBV2; perhaps D is TRBD1 or TRBD2 (6 bases each). Between the trimmed V and J ends, which lost 5 bases and 2 bases, there was a span of 11 bases. Germline values: CDR1 SNHLY, CDR2 FYNNEI. The CDR3 consists of 14 residues. The chain's CDR3 is CASSSGASTDTQYF. CDR3 sequence (DNA): TGTGCCAGCAGTTCGGGGGCATCCACAGATACGCAGTATTTT.

This clonotype was seen more than once but under ten times. The V call is TRBV6-1, the J call TRBJ2-1; 7 nucleotides line up with TRBD1. This CDR3 has 17 residues. CDR1 and CDR2 (germline): MNHNS, SASEGT. V shed 6 bases, J shed 5 bases, and the junction held 16 bases outside the gene matches. The CDR3 DNA sequence: TGTGCCAGCAGACGCTCCCTTGACAGGGTTGGCGACAATGAGCAGTTCTTC. This translates into CASRRSLDRVGDNEQFF.

This clonotype was detected ten times or more. The chain has TRBV7-8 and TRBJ2-1, with 8 bases aligning to TRBD1. Looked up from germline, CDR1 is SGHVS and CDR2 is FQNEAQ. This CDR3 comprises 16 residues. V was clipped by 5 bases and J by 4 bases; unmatched bases: 10. The CDR3 bases are TGTGCCAGCAGCGGCCCGACAGGGGCCGGATACAATGAGCAGTTCTTC. It encodes CASSGPTGAGYNEQFF.

This clonotype was seen at least ten times. J is TRBJ2-3 and V is TRBV28; 7 nucleotides agree with TRBD2. The CDR3 covers 17 residues. Per the germline V gene, CDR1 is MDHEN and CDR2 is SYDVKM. V trimming: 5 bases; J trimming: 0 bases; junction bases outside the gene matches: 11. CDR3 DNA: TGTGCCAGCAGTCTAGGAGCTAGCGGAACTAGCACAGATACGCAGTATTTT. Residues: CASSLGASGTSTDTQYF.

The rearrangement uses TRBV5-4 and TRBJ2-3; 13 bases map to TRBD2. This CDR3 is 19 amino acids long. The V gene end was trimmed by 3 bases and the J gene end by 0 bases; junction bases not matched to a gene: 10. Germline V gene data show CDR1 as SGHNT and CDR2 as YYREEE (reference sequence). The CDR3 bases are TGTGCCAGCAGCTCGGAGACTAGCGGGGGGCCTTTTAGCACAGATACGCAGTATTTT. Protein product: CASSSETSGGPFSTDTQYF. The full variable domain, with the rest looked up from reference TRBV5-4 and TRBJ2-3, is ETGVTQSPTHLIKTRGQQVTLRCSSQSGHNTVSWYQQALGQGPQFIFQYYREEENGRGNFPPRFSGLQFPNYSSELNVNALELDDSALYLCASSSETSGGPFSTDTQYFGPGTRLTVL.

This clonotype turned up a few times. The rearrangement uses TRBV12-3 or TRBV12-4 and TRBJ1-2; D might be TRBD1 (5 bases). V lost 7 bases, J lost 0 bases, and 18 bases lay in between. The length of the CDR3 is 16 residues. The CDR3 region is CASILGAALTNYGYTF. The CDR3 nucleotides are TGTGCCAGCATCCTCGGGGCAGCATTAACTAACTATGGCTACACCTTC.

The V gene is TRBV5-6, the J gene TRBJ1-6; the match to TRBD1 covers 8 bases. Germline CDR1 reads SGHDT; CDR2 reads YYEEEE. Trimming removed 4 bases from V and 3 bases from J; junction bases left unmatched: 6. There are 16 residues in the CDR3. As DNA, the CDR3 is TGTGCCAGCAGCCCTGCTGACAGGGGCTATAATTCACCCCTCCACTTT. This translates into CASSPADRGYNSPLHF.

This clonotype has only a few counts. V gene TRBV29-1 combines with J gene TRBJ1-1; D is unclear. In germline, CDR1 is SQVTM, CDR2 ANQGSEA. V was shortened by 8 bases and J by 0 bases, with 13 bases between the two germline ends. The CDR3 length is 13 residues. The CDR3 nucleotides read TGCAGCACCGGGTTCGACATGAACACTGAAGCTTTCTTT. Translation gives CSTGFDMNTEAFF.

With respect to this clonotype: At one end, the junction sequence differs from germline, possibly due to a read error. V and J are TRBV7-9 and TRBJ1-2; TRBD1 agrees at 8 bases. The CDR3 covers 15 residues. CDR1 is SEHNR and CDR2 is FQNEAQ in the germline V gene (reference sequence). The CDR3 DNA sequence: TGTTCCAGCAGCGGAGGACAGGGTTATAACTATGGCTACACCTTC. As protein: CSSSGGQGYNYGYTF.